This T cell receptor (beta chain) was recorded in a study of T cells in localized non-small cell lung cancer. General study results and limits: Researchers found a median around 50 of the top 100 tumor clones in adjacent lung.

Comment on this clone: What it binds is not known.

Data came from immunoSEQ multiplex PCR; TCRdb stores just in-frame clones and leaves some out. Among 35,000 to 50,000 clones, 70% to 80% were seen once, and the ten largest hold about 35%. V was clipped by 4 bases and J by 4 bases, with 8 bases between them. The CDR3 length is 13 residues. CDR1 is SNHLY and CDR2 is FYNNEI in the germline V gene. The starting material was PBMCs, obtained before any cancer treatment. This TCR came from a woman aged 35 to 70 with stage II squamous cell lung carcinoma. The V call is TRBV2, the J call TRBJ2-1; a possible D gene is TRBD2 (6 bases). This CDR3 is CASSAGTYNEQFF. The CDR3 DNA is TGTGCCAGCAGTGCGGGGACTTACAATGAGCAGTTCTTC.